The clone carrying this T cell receptor beta chain was recorded a few times. Methods used by the authors: Amplified reference gene primers provided the basis for estimating nucleated cell counts. The table came from immunoSEQ multiplex PCR; TCRdb's copy has only in-frame clones and leaves some out. V, J and clone size are taken as reported in that table, and D and trimming were inferred from the DNA itself. In the table there are around 25,000 clones, roughly 90% of which are singletons. The sample belongs to a study of blood T cell repertoires in COVID-19. Across the whole study: There were acute and convalescent COVID-19 samples, and they came from the United States, Italy and Spain. The analysed material was cDNA or gDNA that came from T cells, B-cell-depleted T cells, or PBMCs.

Germline V CDR1 and CDR2: SGHTA, FQGTGA. The CDR3 is 14 amino acids. The ends were cut back, 4 bases at V and 1 base at J, with 10 bases in the middle. The sequence came from a man between 70 and 80 years old with acute or convalescent COVID-19. The rearrangement links TRBV7-3 to TRBJ1-1; TRBD1 might be the D (5 bases). Sequenced material: peripheral blood. CDR3 sequence: CASSSSQANTEAFF. The CDR3 DNA reads TGTGCCAGCAGCTCGTCACAGGCGAACACTGAAGCTTTCTTT.